This TCR beta chain was found in a study of vaccination effects on CD4 cells after COVID-19. For the study at large: Vaccination of participants consisted of two doses of either the BNT162b2 or mRNA-1273 vaccine. Study-level results: The study got few convalescent patients and did not collect any early post-infection timepoints.

Some clones are missing from TCRdb's copy, which holds only in-frame ones; the method was immunoSEQ multiplex PCR. This sample yields 50,000 to 65,000 clones, of which roughly 80% are seen a single time; 2% to 2.5% belongs to the top ten. CD4+ T cells specific for antigen were expanded with viral peptide pools by the ViraFEST assay before sequencing. Culture lasted roughly eleven days before CD4+ T cell isolation. The culture medium for 1.5 million to 2 million PBMC per well included 9.5 to 10 IU/ml IL-2 and roughly 10 ug/ml peptides. The authors replaced half the medium with IL-2 medium on days 3 and 7. With regard to this clone: Its specificity is not known.

Sequences were derived from CD4+ T cells from PBMCs cultured with HCoV-229E spike peptides, sampled before COVID-19 vaccination. The sequence was obtained from a human donor who received a COVID-19 vaccine.

CDR3 bases: TGTGCCAGCGCCACTTCAGGGGCGACCAATTCACCCCTCCACTTT. It encodes CASATSGATNSPLHF. The rearrangement links TRBV18 to TRBJ1-6; TRBD1 is a possible D gene (6 bases). This CDR3 comprises 15 residues. CDR1 and CDR2 from the germline V gene are KGHSH and LQKENI. Trimming stripped 8 bases from V and 7 bases from J, with 18 bases between.